This TCR beta chain was observed in a study of cytomegalovirus exposure and HLA in healthy donors. The study, taken as a whole, reports: The listing of 150 to 200 TCR beta chains classed them as cytomegalovirus-associated.

The CDR3 is made up of 13 amino acids. CDR1 is LNHDA and CDR2 is SQIVND in the germline V gene (reference sequence). V was shortened by 6 bases and J by 8 bases, with 13 bases between the two germline ends. Some clones are missing from TCRdb's copy, which holds only in-frame ones; the method was immunoSEQ multiplex PCR. This table has over 75,000 clones, around 90% appearing once. This clone was seen a handful of times. What it binds is not known. The rearrangement links TRBV19 to TRBJ1-4, with D possibly TRBD1 on 6 matching bases. The receptor was derived from a man younger than 45 in good health and CMV-seronegative. Sequencing was done on a sample of PBMCs. CDR3 nucleotide sequence: TGTGCCAGTAGGGGAGACAGGTCAGAAAAACTGTTTTTT. It codes for CASRGDRSEKLFF.